This T cell receptor (beta chain) was recorded in a study of CD8+CD57+ T cells in acquired aplastic anemia. Genomic DNA provided the template from which TCR beta VDJ and CDR3 profiles were obtained. MiXCR was run by TCRdb on the reads, yielding one entry per CDR3 protein. The table lists 350,000 to 450,000 distinct CDR3 sequences, 65% to 75% of them singletons, with 4% in the top ten. Turning to this clonotype: Possible read error: a much larger clone is one base away.

The source is a human donor in good health, serving as a control. Sequenced sample: sorted CD4+, CD8+, or CD8+CD57+ T cells (not recorded which) from PBMCs.

The CDR3 nucleotides read TGCGCCAGCAGCCCAGGACAGGGGTTCTCGGGAGGCTATGGCTACACCTTC. Residues: CASSPGQGFSGGYGYTF. The chain links TRBV12-3 or TRBV12-4 to TRBJ1-2, with 9 positions matching TRBD1. The CDR3 length is 17 residues.